The clone carrying this TCR beta chain appeared a few times. Its antigen is not known. This record comes from a study of identical twins. Broader study findings: The study reached conclusions through statistical analysis that was cross-sectional, not following the same donors. Out-of-frame TCR alpha sharing observed in monozygotic twins exceeded model estimates.

TCRdb independently ran MiXCR on the 5' RACE reads; one entry per CDR3 protein. The table records 550,000 to 800,000 distinct CDR3 sequences, under 8.5% of them present only once. The sample was also linked to a second study, of yellow fever vaccine responses in identical twins.

The sample consisted of PBMCs. The sequence was obtained from a young woman in good health.

The CDR3 loop reads CASSQGSGGHMDTQYF. The DNA for the CDR3 is TGTGCCAGCAGCCAAGGGAGCGGGGGCCACATGGATACGCAGTATTTT. The chain couples TRBV4-2 to TRBJ2-3, with 8 bases lining up with TRBD2. With 1 base clipped from V and 6 bases from J, the junction kept 9 bases outside the gene matches. Germline V gene sequence: CDR1 LGHNA, CDR2 YNFKEQ. The CDR3 has 16 residues.